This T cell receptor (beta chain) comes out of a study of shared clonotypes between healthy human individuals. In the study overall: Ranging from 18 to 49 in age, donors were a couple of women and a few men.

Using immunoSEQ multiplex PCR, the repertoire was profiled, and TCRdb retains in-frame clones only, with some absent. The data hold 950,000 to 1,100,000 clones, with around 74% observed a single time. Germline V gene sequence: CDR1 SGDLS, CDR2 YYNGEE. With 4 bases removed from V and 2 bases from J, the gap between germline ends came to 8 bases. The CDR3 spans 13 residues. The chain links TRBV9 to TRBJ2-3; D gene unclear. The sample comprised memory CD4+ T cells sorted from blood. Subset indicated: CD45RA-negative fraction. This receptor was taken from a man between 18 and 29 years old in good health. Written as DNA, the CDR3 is TGTGCCAGCAGCCCCATCATCACAGATACGCAGTATTTT. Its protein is CASSPIITDTQYF.